This T cell receptor (beta chain) was captured by sequencing in a study of blood T cell repertoires in COVID-19. Study as a whole: Acute and convalescent COVID-19 specimens originated in the United States, Italy and Spain.

Those enrolled in Seattle joined during active infection and were followed longitudinally afterward. The CDR3 extends over 13 amino acids. With 3 bases removed from V and 7 bases from J, the gap between germline ends came to 12 bases. This table comes from immunoSEQ multiplex PCR, and its TCRdb copy is limited to in-frame clones, with some not included. The data show 170,000 or so clones, around 87% seen once. This clone has just a few counts. This TCR was recovered from a woman in her 70s with COVID-19, enrolled during active disease. Sequences were obtained from peripheral blood. The chain recombines TRBV12-3 or TRBV12-4 with TRBJ1-1; no clear D. CDR3 region: CASSFPGSREAFF. The CDR3 nucleotides are TGTGCCAGCAGTTTCCCGGGGTCGCGTGAAGCTTTCTTT.